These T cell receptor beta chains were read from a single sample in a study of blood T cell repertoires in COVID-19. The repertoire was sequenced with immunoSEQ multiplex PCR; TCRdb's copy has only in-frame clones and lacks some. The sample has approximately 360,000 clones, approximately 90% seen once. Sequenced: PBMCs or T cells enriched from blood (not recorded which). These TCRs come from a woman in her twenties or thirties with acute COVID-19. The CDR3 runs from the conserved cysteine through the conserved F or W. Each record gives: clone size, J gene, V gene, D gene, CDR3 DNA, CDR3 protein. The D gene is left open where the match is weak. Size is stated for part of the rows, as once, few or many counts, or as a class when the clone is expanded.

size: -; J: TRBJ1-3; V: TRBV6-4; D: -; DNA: TGTGCCAGCAGTGACTCGAGGGCACCCCTGGACAGTCAAGGAAACACCATATATTTT; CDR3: CASSDSRAPLDSQGNTIYF
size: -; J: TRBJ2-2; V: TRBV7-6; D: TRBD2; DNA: TGTGCCAGCAGCTTAAATAGCGGGGGAACCGGGGAGCTGTTTTTT; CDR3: CASSLNSGGTGELFF
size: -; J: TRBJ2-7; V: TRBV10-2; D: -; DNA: TGCGCCAGCAGTGAGTCGCGCGGGGATTGGGGTTTCTACGAGCAGTACTTC; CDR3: CASSESRGDWGFYEQYF
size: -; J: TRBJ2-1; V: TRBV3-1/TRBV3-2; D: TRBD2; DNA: TGTGCCAGCAGCCAAGAGGAGATTAGCGGGGGGACTTACAATGAGCAGTTCTTC; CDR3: CASSQEEISGGTYNEQFF
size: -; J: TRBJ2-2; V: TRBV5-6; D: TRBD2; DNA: TGTGCCAGCAGCGTGGGGACTAGAAGCGGGGAGCTGTTTTTT; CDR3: CASSVGTRSGELFF
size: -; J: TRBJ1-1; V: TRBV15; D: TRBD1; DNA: TGTGCCACCAGCGGGAGACAGGGGAACACTGAAGCTTTCTTT; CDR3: CATSGRQGNTEAFF
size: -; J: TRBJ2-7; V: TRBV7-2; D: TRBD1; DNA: TGTGCCAGCAGCTCCGGGACAGTTTACGAGCAGTACTTC; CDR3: CASSSGTVYEQYF
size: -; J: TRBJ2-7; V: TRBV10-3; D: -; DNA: TGTGCCATCAGAGGAAGGGGGCCGGGGGACGAGCAGTACTTC; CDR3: CAIRGRGPGDEQYF
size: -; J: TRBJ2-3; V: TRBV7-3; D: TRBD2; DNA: TGTGCCAGCAGCCAAGCGGGGGGGTACGATACGCAGTATTTT; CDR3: CASSQAGGYDTQYF
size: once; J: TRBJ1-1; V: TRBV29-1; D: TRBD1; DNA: TGCAGCGCAATACCGGGACAGGGGATGGCCACTGAAGCTTTCTTT; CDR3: CSAIPGQGMATEAFF
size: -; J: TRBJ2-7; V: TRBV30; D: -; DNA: TGTGCCTGGAGTGGGGCAGGGACCTACGAGCAGTACTTC; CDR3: CAWSGAGTYEQYF
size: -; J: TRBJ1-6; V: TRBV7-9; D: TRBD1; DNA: TGTGCCAGCAGCACCGGACAGGGTTATTCACCCCTCCACTTT; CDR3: CASSTGQGYSPLHF
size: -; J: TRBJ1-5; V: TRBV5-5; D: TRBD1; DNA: TGTGCCAGCAGCTTGGAGGCAGGGGGACATCAGCCCCAGCATTTT; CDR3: CASSLEAGGHQPQHF
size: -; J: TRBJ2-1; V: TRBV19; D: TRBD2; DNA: TGTGCCAGTAGTGCGACTAGCGGGGGGTACTCCTACAATGAGCAGTTCTTC; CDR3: CASSATSGGYSYNEQFF
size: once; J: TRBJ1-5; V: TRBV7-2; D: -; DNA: TGTGCCAGCAGCTTAGGTACAGGGAGTCAGCCCCAGCATTTT; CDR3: CASSLGTGSQPQHF
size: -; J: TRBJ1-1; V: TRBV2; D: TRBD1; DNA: TGTGCCAGCAGGCTACCGGGACAGGGGAACACTGAAGCTTTCTTT; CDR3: CASRLPGQGNTEAFF
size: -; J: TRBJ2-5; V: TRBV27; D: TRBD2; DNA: TGTGCCAGCAGCCCTTTTGCGGGGGGGGGCCAGACCCAGTACTTC; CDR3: CASSPFAGGGQTQYF
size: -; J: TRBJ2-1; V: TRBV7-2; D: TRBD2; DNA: TGTGCCAGCAGCTTAACTAGCGGGGGGTACAATGAGCAGTTCTTC; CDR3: CASSLTSGGYNEQFF
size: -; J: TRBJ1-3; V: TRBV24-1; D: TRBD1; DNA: TGTGCCACCAGTTCCGGGACAGGGGGCTCTGGAAACACCATATATTTT; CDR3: CATSSGTGGSGNTIYF
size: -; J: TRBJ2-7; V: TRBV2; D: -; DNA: TGTGCCAGCAGTCGCGGTAGCGCACTCAACGAGCAGTACTTC; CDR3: CASSRGSALNEQYF
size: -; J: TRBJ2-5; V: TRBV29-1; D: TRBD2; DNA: TGCAGCGTTGTACGGCGGGGGGGCCCAGAGACCCAGTACTTC; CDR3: CSVVRRGGPETQYF
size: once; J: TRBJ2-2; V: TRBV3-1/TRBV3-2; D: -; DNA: TGTGCCAGCAGCCCTGAGCGCGGGGAGCTGTTTTTT; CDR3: CASSPERGELFF
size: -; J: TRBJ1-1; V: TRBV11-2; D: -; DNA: TGTGCCAGCAGCCAAGGGGGTTTAGCTTTCTTT; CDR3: CASSQGGLAFF
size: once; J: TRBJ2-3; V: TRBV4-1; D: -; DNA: TGCGCCAGCAGCCCCACACAGGTATTCACAGATACGCAGTATTTT; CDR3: CASSPTQVFTDTQYF
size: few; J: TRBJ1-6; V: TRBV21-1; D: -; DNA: TGTGCCAGCAGCCAGGGGTCCTATAATTCACCCCTCCACTTT; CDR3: CASSQGSYNSPLHF
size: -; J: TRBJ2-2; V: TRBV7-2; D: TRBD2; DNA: TGTGCCAGCAGCCCCCGGGAGCGGGGGGACTTGCTGTTTTTT; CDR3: CASSPRERGDLLFF
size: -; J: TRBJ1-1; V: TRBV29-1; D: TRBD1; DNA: TGCAGCGTGGGACAGGGGAAAGGGAACACTGAAGCTTTCTTT; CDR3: CSVGQGKGNTEAFF
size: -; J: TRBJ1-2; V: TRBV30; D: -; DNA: TGTGCCTGGAGTTTGTCCACGGGAGGCTATGGCTACACCTTC; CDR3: CAWSLSTGGYGYTF
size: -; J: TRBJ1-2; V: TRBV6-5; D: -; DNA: TGTGCCAGCAGTTACTCGCAGGGGCGAAATGGCTACACCTTC; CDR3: CASSYSQGRNGYTF
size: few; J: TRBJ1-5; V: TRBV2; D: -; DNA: TGTGCCAGCAGAGGACGAGACAGAAGCAATCAGCCCCAGCATTTT; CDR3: CASRGRDRSNQPQHF
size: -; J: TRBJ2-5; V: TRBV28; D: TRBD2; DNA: TGTGCCAGCAGTTCCCGACTAGCGGGGGGGCAAGAGACCCAGTACTTC; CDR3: CASSSRLAGGQETQYF
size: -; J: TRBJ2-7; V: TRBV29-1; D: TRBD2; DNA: TGCAGCGTCCAAGGGAGGGACCAATACGAGCAGTACTTC; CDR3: CSVQGRDQYEQYF
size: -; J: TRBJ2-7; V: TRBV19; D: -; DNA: TGTGCCAGTAGTTTGACAGAAGGCTACGAGCAGTACTTC; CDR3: CASSLTEGYEQYF
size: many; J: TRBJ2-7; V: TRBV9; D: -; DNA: TGTGCCAGCAGCCCAGACCGGCCGGGCGAGCAGTACTTC; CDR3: CASSPDRPGEQYF
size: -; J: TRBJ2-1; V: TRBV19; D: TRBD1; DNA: TGTGCCAGTAGTAAAGACAGGGTGGAGTACAATGAGCAGTTCTTC; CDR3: CASSKDRVEYNEQFF
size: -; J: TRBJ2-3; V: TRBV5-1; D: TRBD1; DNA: TGCGCCAGCAGCTCGCCTCTCCCGGGACAGGGGGCCTCAGATACGCAGTATTTT; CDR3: CASSSPLPGQGASDTQYF
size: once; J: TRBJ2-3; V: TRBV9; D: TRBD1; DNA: TGTGCCAGCAGCGGCCTTCCACAGGGGGTAAGCACAGATACGCAGTATTTT; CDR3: CASSGLPQGVSTDTQYF
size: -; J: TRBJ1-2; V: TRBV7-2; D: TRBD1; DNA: TGTGCCAGCAGCCCTTCCGGGACAGCCATATATGGCTACACCTTC; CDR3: CASSPSGTAIYGYTF
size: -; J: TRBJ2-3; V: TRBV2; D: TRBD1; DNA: TGTGCCAGCACGGACAGGGCCGGGGATACGCAGTATTTT; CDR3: CASTDRAGDTQYF
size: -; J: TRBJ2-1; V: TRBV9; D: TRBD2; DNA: TGTGCCAGCAGCGACCCTCCCCAGCGGGGGGGCTCCTACAATGAGCAGTTCTTC; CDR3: CASSDPPQRGGSYNEQFF
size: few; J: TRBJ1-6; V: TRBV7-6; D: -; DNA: TGTGCCAGCAGCTCGCGGACATCGTCGTCACCCCTCCACTTT; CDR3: CASSSRTSSSPLHF
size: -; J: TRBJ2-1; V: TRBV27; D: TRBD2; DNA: TGTGCCAGCAGTTTATCTAGCGGGGGGGCTTATAGGAGGAATGAGCAGTTCTTC; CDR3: CASSLSSGGAYRRNEQFF
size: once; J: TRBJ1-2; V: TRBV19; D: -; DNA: TGTGCCAGTAGTACCCGGACACTATTAGGCTATGGCTACACCTTC; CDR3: CASSTRTLLGYGYTF
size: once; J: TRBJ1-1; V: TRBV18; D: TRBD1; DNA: TGTGCCAGCTCTCAGGGACAGGCGTCTAACACTGAAGCTTTCTTT; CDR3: CASSQGQASNTEAFF
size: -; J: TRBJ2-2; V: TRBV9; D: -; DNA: TGTGCCAGCAGGAATACTATACAGGGCCGGCACGGGGAGCTGTTTTTT; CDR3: CASRNTIQGRHGELFF
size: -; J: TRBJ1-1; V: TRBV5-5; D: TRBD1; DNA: TGTGCCAGCAGCTTGGCCGACAGGGTGGGGACTGAAGCTTTCTTT; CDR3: CASSLADRVGTEAFF
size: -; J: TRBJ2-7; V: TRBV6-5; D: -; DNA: TGTGCCAGCAGTTACTCGTTAAGGGGTGTTCGGGAGCAGTACTTC; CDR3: CASSYSLRGVREQYF
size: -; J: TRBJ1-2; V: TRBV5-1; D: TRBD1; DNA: TGCGCCAGCAGCGCCGTAGGGACAGGTCACTATGGCTACACCTTC; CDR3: CASSAVGTGHYGYTF
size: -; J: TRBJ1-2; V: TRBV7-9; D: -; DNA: TGTGCCAGCAGCTTATGGCTCTCCTATGGCTACACCTTC; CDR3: CASSLWLSYGYTF
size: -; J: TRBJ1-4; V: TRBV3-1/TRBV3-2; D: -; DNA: TGTGCCAGCAGCCACCGAGACGGGGAAAAACTGTTTTTT; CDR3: CASSHRDGEKLFF
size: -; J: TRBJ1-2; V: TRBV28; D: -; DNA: TGTGCCAGCGACAGTAACAGCTATGGCTACACCTTC; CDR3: CASDSNSYGYTF
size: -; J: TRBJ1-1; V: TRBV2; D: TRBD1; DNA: TGTGCCAGCAGTGAACGCGGGACAGGGCGAATGAACACTGAAGCTTTCTTT; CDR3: CASSERGTGRMNTEAFF
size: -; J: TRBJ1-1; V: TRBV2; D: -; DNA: TGTGCCAGCAAAGCAGGGAACACTGAAGCTTTCTTT; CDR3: CASKAGNTEAFF